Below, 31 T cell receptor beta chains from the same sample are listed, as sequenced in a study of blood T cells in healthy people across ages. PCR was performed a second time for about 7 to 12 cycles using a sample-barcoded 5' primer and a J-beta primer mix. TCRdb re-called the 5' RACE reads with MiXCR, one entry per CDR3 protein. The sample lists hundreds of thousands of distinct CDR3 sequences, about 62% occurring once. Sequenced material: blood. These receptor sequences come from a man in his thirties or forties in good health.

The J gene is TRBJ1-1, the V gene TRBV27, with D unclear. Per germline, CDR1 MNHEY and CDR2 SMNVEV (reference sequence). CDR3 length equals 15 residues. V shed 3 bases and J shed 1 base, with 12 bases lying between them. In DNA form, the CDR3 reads TGTGCCAGCAGTTTGAGGGCAGGAAGGAACACTGAAGCTTTCTTT. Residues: CASSLRAGRNTEAFF.

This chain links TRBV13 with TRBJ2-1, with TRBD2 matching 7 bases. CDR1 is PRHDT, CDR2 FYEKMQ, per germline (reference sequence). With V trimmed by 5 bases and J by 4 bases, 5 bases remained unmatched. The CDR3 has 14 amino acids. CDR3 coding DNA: TGTGCCAGCAGCACCCGGGGAGGGTACAATGAGCAGTTCTTC. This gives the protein CASSTRGGYNEQFF.

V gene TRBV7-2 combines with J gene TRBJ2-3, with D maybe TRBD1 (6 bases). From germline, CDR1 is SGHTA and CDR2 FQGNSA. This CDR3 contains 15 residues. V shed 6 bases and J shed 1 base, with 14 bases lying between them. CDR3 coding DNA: TGTGCCAGCAGACGCGACAGGTTTGGCACAGATACGCAGTATTTT. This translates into CASRRDRFGTDTQYF.

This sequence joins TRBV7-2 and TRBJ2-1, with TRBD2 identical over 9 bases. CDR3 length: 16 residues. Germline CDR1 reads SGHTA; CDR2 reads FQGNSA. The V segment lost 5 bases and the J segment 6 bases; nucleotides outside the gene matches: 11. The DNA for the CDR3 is TGTGCCAGCAGCCCTACCCACGCTAGCGGGACCAATGAGCAGTTCTTC. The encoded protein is CASSPTHASGTNEQFF.

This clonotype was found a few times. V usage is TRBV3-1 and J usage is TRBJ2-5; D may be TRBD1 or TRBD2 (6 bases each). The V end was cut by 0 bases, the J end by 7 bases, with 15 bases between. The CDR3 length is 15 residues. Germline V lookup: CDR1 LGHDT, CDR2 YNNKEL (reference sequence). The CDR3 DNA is TGTGCCAGCAGCCAAGATCAGACGGGGGCTGGGACCCAGTACTTC. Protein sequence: CASSQDQTGAGTQYF.

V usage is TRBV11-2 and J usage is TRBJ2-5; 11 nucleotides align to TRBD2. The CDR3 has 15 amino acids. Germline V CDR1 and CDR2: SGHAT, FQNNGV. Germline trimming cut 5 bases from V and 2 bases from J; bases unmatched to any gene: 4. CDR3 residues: CASSGGLAVQETQYF. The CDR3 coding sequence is TGTGCCAGCAGCGGGGGACTAGCGGTTCAAGAGACCCAGTACTTC.

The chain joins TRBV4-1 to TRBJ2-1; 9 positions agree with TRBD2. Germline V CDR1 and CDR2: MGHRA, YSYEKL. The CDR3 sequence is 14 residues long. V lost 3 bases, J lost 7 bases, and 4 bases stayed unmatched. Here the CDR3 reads CASSHIAGVNEQFF. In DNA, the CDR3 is TGCGCCAGCAGCCATATAGCGGGAGTGAATGAGCAGTTCTTC.

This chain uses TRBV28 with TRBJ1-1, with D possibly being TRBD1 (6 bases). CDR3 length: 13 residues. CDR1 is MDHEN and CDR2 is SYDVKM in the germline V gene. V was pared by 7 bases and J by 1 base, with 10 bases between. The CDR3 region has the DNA TGTGCCAGCATCGACAGGCAGAACACTGAAGCTTTCTTT. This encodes CASIDRQNTEAFF.

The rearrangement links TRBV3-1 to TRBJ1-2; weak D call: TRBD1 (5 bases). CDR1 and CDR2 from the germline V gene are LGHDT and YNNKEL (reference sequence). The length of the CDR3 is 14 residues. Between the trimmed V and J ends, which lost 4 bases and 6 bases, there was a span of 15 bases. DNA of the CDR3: TGTGCCAGCAGCCGGGCGGGGGAAGTGGATGGCTACACCTTC. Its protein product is CASSRAGEVDGYTF.

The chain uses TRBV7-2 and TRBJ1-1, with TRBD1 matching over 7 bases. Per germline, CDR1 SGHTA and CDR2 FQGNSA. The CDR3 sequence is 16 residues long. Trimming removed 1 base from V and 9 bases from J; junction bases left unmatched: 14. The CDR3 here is CASSLDVGSIGGQAFF. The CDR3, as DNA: TGTGCCAGCAGCTTAGACGTTGGGAGTATAGGGGGCCAAGCTTTCTTT.

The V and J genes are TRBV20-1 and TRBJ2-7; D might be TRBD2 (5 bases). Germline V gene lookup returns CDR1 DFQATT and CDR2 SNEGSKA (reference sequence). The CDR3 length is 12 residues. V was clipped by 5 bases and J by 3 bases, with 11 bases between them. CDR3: CSAPDLNYEQYF. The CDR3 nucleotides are TGCAGTGCTCCGGACTTAAACTACGAGCAGTACTTC.

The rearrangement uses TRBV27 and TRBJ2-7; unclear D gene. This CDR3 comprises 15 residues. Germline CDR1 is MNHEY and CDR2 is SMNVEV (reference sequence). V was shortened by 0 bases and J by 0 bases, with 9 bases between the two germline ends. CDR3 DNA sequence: TGTGCCAGCAGTTTATCTTACCGGGCCTCCTACGAGCAGTACTTC. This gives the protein CASSLSYRASYEQYF.

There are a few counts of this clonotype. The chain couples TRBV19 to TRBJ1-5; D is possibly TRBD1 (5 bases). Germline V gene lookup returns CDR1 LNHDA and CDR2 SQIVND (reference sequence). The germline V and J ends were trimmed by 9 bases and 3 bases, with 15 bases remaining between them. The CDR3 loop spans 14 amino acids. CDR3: CASTQGAINQPQHF. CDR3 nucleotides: TGTGCCAGCACCCAAGGGGCCATCAATCAGCCCCAGCATTTT.

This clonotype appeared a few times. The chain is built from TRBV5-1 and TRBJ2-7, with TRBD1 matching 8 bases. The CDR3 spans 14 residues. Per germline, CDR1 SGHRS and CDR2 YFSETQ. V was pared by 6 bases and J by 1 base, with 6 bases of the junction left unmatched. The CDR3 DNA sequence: TGCGCCAGCAATGGACAGGGCAGGTCCTACGAGCAGTACTTC. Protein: CASNGQGRSYEQYF.

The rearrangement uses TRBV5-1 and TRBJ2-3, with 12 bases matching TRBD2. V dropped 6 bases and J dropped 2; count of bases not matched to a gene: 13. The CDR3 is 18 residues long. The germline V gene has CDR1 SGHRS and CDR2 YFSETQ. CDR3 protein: CASTRLAGAGGPTDTQYF. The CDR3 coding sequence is TGCGCCAGCACCCGACTAGCGGGGGCCGGTGGACCCACAGATACGCAGTATTTT.

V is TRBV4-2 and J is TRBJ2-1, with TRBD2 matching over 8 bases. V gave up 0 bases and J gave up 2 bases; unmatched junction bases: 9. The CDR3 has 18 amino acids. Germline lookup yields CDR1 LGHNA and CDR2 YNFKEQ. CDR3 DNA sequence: TGTGCCAGCAGCCAAGAAGGCCTAGCGGGTGCCGCCTACAATGAGCAGTTCTTC. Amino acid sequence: CASSQEGLAGAAYNEQFF.

In nucleotides, the CDR3 is TGCAGTGCCCAGTCGGGACTCGCCCCGAATGAGCAGTACTTC. Its protein is CSAQSGLAPNEQYF. The chain links TRBV20-1 to TRBJ2-1, with TRBD2 as a possible D gene (6 bases). The better agreement between TRBJ2-7 and the DNA end casts doubt on the J call. In germline, CDR1 is DFQATT, CDR2 SNEGSKA (reference sequence). The CDR3 is 14 amino acids.

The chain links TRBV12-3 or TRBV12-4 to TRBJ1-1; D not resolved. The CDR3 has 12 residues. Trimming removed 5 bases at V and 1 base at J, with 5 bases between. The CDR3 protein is CASSDKNTEAFF. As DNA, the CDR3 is TGTGCCAGCAGTGATAAGAACACTGAAGCTTTCTTT.

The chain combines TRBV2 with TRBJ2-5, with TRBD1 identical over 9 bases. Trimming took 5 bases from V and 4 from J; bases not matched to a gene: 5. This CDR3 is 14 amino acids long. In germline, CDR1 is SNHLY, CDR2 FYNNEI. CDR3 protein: CASSHRDRVETQYF. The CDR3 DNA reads TGTGCCAGCAGTCACCGGGACAGGGTAGAGACCCAGTACTTC.

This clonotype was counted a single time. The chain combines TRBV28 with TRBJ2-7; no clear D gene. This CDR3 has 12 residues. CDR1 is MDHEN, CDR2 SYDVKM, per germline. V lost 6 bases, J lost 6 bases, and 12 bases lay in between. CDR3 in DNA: TGTGCCAGCAGGTCGGGCCGGTGCGAGCAGTACTTC. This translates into CASRSGRCEQYF.

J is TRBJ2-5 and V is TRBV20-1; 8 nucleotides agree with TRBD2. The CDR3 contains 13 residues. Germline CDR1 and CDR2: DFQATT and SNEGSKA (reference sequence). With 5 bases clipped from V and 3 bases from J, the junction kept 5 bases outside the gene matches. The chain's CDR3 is CSAQIAGKETQYF. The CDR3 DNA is TGCAGTGCTCAGATAGCGGGGAAAGAGACCCAGTACTTC.

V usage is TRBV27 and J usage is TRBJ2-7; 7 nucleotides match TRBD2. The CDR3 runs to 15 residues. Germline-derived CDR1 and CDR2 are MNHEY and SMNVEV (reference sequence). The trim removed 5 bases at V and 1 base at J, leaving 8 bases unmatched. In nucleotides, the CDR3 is TGTGCCAGCAGTCCAGGACTAGGGGTATCCTACGAGCAGTACTTC. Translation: CASSPGLGVSYEQYF.

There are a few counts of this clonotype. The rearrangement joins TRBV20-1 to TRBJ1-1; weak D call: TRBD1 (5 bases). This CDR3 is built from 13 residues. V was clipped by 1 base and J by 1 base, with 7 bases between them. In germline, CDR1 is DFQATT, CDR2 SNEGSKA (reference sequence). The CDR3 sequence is CSARGGGNTEAFF. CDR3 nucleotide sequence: TGCAGTGCTAGAGGGGGCGGGAACACTGAAGCTTTCTTT.

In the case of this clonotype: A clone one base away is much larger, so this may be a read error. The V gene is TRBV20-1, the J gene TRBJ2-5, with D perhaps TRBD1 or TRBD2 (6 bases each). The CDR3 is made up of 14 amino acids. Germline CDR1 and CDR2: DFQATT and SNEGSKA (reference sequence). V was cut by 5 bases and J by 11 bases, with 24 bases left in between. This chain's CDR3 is CSAGTGGRGNEQYF. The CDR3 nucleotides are TGCAGTGCTGGTACCGGGGGAAGGGGGAATGAGCAGTACTTC.

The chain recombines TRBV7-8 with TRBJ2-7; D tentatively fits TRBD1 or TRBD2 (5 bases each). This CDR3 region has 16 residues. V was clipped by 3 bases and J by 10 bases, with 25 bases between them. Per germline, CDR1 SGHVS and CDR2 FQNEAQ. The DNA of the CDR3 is TGTGCCAGCAGCTTTTCCATGGCGGGCCGCTTAGGGGTCCAGTACTTC. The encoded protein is CASSFSMAGRLGVQYF.

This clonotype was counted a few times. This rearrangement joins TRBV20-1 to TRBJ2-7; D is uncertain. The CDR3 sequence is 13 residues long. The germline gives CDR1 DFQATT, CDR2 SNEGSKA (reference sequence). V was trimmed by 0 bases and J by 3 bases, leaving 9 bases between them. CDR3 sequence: CSARDSRVYEQYF. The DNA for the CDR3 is TGCAGTGCTAGAGATTCTAGGGTCTACGAGCAGTACTTC.

The chain's CDR3 is CASFSAGTPYNEQFF. CDR3 nucleotide sequence: TGTGCCAGCTTTTCCGCCGGGACTCCCTACAATGAGCAGTTCTTC. The rearrangement joins TRBV6-5 to TRBJ2-1; perhaps TRBD2 as D (6 bases). CDR1 and CDR2 (germline): MNHEY, SVGAGI. V lost 8 bases and J lost 2, with 16 bases in between. This CDR3 has 15 amino acids.

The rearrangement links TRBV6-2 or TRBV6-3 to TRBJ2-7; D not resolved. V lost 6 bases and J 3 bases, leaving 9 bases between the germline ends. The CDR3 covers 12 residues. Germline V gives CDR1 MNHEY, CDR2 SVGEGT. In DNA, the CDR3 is TGTGCCAGCAGACAATTCAGCTACGAGCAGTACTTC. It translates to CASRQFSYEQYF.

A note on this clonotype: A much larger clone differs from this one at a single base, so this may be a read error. The CDR3 region is CASRQSRGFNGYTF. The CDR3 nucleotides are TGTGCCAGCAGACAAAGTAGAGGATTTAATGGCTACACCTTC. V usage is TRBV3-1 and J usage is TRBJ1-2; unclear D gene. V dropped 6 bases and J dropped 6 bases, with 17 bases sitting between them. The germline CDR1 and CDR2 sequences are LGHDT and YNNKEL (reference sequence). The CDR3 has 14 amino acids.

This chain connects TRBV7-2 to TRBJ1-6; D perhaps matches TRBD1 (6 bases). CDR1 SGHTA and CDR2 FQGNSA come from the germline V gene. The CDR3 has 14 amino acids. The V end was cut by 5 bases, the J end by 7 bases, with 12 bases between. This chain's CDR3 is CASSRTASNSPLHF. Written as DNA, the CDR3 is TGTGCCAGCAGCCGGACAGCCTCAAATTCACCCCTCCACTTT. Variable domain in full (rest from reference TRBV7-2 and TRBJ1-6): GAGVSQSPSNKVTEKGKDVELRCDPISGHTALYWYRQSLGQGLEFLIYFQGNSAPDKSGLPSDRFSAERTGGSVSTLTIQRTQQEDSAVYLCASSRTASNSPLHFGNGTRLTVT.

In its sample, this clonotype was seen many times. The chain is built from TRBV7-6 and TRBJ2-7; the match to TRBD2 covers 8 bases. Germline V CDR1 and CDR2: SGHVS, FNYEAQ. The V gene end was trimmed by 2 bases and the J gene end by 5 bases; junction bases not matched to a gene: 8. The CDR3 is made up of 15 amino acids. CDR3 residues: CASSLTSGTRDEQYF. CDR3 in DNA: TGTGCCAGCAGCTTAACCTCCGGGACTAGAGACGAGCAGTACTTC. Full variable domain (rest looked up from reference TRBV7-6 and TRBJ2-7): GAGVSQSPRYKVTKRGQDVALRCDPISGHVSLYWYRQALGQGPEFLTYFNYEAQQDKSGLPNDRFSAERPEGSISTLTIQRTEQRDSAMYRCASSLTSGTRDEQYFGPGTRLTVT.